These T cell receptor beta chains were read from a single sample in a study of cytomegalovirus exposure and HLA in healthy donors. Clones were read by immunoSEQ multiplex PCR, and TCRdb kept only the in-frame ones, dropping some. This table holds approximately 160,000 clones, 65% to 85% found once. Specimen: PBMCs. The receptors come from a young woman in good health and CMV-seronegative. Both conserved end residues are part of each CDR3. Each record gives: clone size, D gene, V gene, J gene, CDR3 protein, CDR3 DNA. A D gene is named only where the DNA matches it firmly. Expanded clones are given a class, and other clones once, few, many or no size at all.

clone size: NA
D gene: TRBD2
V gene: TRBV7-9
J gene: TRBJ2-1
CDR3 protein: CASSPAGNPYNEQFF
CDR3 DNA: TGTGCCAGCAGCCCAGCGGGAAACCCCTACAATGAGCAGTTCTTC

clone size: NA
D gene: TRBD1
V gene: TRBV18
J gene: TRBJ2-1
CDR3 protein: CASSQGAGEQFF
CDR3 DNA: TGTGCCAGCTCACAGGGGGCAGGTGAGCAGTTCTTC

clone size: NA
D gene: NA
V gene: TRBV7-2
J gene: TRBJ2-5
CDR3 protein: CASSPPSSSFGRETQYF
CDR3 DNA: TGTGCCAGCAGCCCACCCTCGTCTAGCTTTGGTCGAGAGACCCAGTACTTC

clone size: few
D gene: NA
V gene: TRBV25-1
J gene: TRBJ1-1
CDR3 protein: CASRSSGDTEAFF
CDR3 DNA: TGTGCCAGCAGATCGTCCGGGGACACTGAAGCTTTCTTT

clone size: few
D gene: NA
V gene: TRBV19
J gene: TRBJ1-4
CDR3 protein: CASTFGGEKLFF
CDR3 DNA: TGTGCCAGTACCTTCGGGGGTGAAAAACTGTTTTTT

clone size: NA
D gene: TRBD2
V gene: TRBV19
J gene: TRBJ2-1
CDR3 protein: CASSIDWSSGAYNEQFF
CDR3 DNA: TGTGCCAGTAGTATCGATTGGTCTAGCGGAGCCTACAATGAGCAGTTCTTC

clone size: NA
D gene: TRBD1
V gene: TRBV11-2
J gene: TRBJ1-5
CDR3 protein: CASSLGSGGGGNQPQHF
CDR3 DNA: TGTGCCAGCAGCTTAGGCTCAGGGGGTGGGGGAAATCAGCCCCAGCATTTT

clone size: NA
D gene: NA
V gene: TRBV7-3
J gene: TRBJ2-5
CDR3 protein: CASSPLGAAGETQYF
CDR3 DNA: TGTGCCAGCAGCCCATTGGGAGCGGCCGGGGAGACCCAGTACTTC

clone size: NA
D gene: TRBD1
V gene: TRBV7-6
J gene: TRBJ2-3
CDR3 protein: CASSLGDRHTDTQYF
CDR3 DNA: TGTGCCAGCAGCTTGGGGGACAGACACACAGATACGCAGTATTTT

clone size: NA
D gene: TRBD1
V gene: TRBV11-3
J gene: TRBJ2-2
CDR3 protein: CASSLAGGTGELFF
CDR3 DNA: TGTGCCAGCAGCTTGGCAGGGGGAACCGGGGAGCTGTTTTTT

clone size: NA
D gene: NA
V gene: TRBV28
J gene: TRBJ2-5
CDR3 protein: CASSKQFRQETQYF
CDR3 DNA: TGTGCCAGCAGTAAACAGTTCCGCCAAGAGACCCAGTACTTC

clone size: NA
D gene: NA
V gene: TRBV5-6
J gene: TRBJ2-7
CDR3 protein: CASSSGREPQYF
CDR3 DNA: TGTGCCAGCAGCTCGGGTCGGGAACCGCAGTACTTC

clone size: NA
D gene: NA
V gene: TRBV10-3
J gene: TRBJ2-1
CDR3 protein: CAISESGQLRGNEQFF
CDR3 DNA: TGTGCCATCAGTGAGTCCGGCCAGCTTCGGGGGAATGAGCAGTTCTTC

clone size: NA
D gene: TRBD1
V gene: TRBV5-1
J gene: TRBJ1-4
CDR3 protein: CASSRDRYNEKLFF
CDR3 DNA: TGCGCCAGCAGCAGGGACAGGTATAATGAAAAACTGTTTTTT

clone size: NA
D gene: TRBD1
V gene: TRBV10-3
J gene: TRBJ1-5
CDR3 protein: CAIRPDRGNQPQHF
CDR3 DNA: TGTGCCATCAGACCCGACAGGGGGAATCAGCCCCAGCATTTT

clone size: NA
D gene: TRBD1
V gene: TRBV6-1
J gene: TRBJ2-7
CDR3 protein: CASSEDLGTASYEQYF
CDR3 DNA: TGTGCCAGCAGTGAAGATCTGGGGACAGCATCCTACGAGCAGTACTTC

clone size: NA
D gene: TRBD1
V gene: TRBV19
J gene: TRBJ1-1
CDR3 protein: CASSGQGRNTEAFF
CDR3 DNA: TGTGCCAGTAGCGGACAGGGGCGAAACACTGAAGCTTTCTTT

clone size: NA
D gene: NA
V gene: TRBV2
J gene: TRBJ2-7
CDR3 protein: CASNIGQWVPEQYF
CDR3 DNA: TGTGCCAGCAATATCGGACAATGGGTCCCCGAGCAGTACTTC

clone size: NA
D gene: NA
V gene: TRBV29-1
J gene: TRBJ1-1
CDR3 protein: CSVEHGDPFF
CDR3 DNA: TGCAGCGTTGAACACGGAGACCCTTTCTTT

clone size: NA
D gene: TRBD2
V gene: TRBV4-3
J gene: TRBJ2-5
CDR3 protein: CASSQDPGGEETQYF
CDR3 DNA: TGCGCCAGCAGCCAAGATCCGGGGGGGGAGGAGACCCAGTACTTC

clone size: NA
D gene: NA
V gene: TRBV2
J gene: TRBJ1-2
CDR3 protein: CASGASSGGYTF
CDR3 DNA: TGTGCCAGCGGGGCCAGCTCAGGGGGCTACACCTTC

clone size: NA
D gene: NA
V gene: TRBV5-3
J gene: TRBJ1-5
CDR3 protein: CATSPPAGQPQHF
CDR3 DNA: TGTGCCACTTCCCCCCCGGCGGGTCAGCCCCAGCATTTT

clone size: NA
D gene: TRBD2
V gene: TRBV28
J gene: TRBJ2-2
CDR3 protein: CASSLGTSGSPGELFF
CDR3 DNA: TGTGCCAGCAGTTTAGGGACTAGCGGGAGCCCCGGGGAGCTGTTTTTT

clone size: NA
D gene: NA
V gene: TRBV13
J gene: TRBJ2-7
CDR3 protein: CASSRTATPAAEQYF
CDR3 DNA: TGTGCCAGCAGCCGTACAGCTACCCCAGCCGCCGAGCAGTACTTC

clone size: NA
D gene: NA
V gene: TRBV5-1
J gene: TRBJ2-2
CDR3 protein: CASSLELRTGELFF
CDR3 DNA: TGCGCCAGCAGCTTGGAGTTGCGTACCGGGGAGCTGTTTTTT

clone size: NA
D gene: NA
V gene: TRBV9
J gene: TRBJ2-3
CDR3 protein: CASSVDEGAPTDTQYF
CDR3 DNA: TGTGCCAGCAGCGTAGACGAGGGAGCTCCCACAGATACGCAGTATTTT

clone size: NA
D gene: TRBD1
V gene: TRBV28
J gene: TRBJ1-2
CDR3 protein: CASSPGQGKGGYTF
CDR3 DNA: TGTGCCAGCAGTCCTGGACAGGGTAAGGGTGGCTACACCTTC

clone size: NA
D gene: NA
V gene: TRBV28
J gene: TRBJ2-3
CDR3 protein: CASSLSHGPQNTDTQYF
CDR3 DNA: TGTGCCAGCAGTTTGTCCCATGGCCCACAAAACACAGATACGCAGTATTTT

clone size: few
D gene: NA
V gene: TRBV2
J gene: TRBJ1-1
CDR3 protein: CASSGSGTEAFF
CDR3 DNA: TGTGCCAGCAGCGGTTCGGGGACTGAAGCTTTCTTT

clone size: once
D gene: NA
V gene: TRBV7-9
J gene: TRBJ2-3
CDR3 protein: CASSLGPAGSTDTQYF
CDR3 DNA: TGTGCCAGCAGCTTAGGTCCGGCAGGGTCCACAGATACGCAGTATTTT